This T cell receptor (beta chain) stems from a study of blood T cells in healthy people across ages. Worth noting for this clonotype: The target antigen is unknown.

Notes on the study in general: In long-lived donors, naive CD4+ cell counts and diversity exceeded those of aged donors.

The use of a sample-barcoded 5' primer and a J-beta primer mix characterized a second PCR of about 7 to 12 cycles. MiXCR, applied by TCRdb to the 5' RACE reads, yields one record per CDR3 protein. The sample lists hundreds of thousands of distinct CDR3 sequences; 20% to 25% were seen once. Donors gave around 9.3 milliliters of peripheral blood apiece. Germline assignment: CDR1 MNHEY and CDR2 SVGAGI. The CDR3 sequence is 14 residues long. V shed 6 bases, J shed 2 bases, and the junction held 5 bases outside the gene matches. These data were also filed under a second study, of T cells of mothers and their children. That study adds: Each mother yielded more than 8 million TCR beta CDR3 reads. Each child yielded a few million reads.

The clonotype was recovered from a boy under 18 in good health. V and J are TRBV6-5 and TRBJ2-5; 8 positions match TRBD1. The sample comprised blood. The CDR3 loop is CASRRQGQQETQYF. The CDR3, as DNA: TGTGCCAGCAGACGACAGGGGCAACAAGAGACCCAGTACTTC.